This T cell receptor beta chain was identified during a study of T-cell reconstitution after alpha-beta-depleted transplantation in children. Study-level points and caveats: There were some patients whose high TCRbeta diversity at day 60 came from surviving recipient T cells and thymic progenitors. After one year, T-cell counts and TCRbeta diversity mostly came from new T cells. The study reportedly traced alpha-beta T cells about two months after transplant to several hundred expanded graft clones.

Using unique molecular identifiers, the investigators prepared the TCRbeta library. TCRdb analysed the PCR reads with MiXCR anew, one entry per CDR3 protein. The sample consists of 750,000 to 950,000 distinct CDR3 sequences, about 15% of them appearing once. The CDR3 consists of 18 residues. With 0 bases clipped from V and 10 bases from J, the junction kept 17 bases outside the gene matches. Germline V CDR1 and CDR2: DFQATT, SNEGSKA (reference sequence). A note on this clonotype: The antigen remains unidentified.

The chain employs TRBV20-1 and TRBJ2-1, with 11 bases fitting TRBD2. The source is a male patient younger than 18 who had a stem cell transplant for acute lymphoblastic leukemia, so the T cells may come from the graft donor. The sequencing here drew on PBMCs, mostly from graft donor cells, taken 360 days after TCRalphabeta/CD19-depleted stem cell transplant. CDR3 bases: TGCAGTGCTAGAGATCGGGGCAGGACTAGCGGGCCCAGGGGGGAGCAGTTCTTC. The encoded protein is CSARDRGRTSGPRGEQFF.